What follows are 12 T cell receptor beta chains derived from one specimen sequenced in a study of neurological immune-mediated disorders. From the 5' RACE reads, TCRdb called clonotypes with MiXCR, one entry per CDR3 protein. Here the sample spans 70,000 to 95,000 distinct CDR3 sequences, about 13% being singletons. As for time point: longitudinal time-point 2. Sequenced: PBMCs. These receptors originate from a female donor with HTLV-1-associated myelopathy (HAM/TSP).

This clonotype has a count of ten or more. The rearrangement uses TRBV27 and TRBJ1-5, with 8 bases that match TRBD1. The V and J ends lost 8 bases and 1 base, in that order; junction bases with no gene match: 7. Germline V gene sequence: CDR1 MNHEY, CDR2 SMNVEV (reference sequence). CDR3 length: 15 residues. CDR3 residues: CASQDREASNQPQHF. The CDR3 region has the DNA TGTGCCAGCCAGGACAGGGAGGCCAGCAATCAGCCCCAGCATTTT.

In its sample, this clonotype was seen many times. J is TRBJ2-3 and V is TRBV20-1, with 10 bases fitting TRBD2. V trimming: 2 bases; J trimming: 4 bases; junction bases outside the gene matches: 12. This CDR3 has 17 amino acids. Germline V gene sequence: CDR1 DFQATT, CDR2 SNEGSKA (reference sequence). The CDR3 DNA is TGCAGTGCTAGAAGCGGGGGGGCCGATCTTCCCGCAGATACGCAGTATTTT. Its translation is CSARSGGADLPADTQYF.

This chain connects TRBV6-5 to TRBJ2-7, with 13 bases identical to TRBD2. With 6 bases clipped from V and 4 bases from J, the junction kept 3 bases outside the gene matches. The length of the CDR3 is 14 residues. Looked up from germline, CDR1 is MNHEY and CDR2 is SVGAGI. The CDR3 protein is CASRILAGGYEQYF. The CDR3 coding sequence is TGTGCCAGCAGAATACTAGCGGGAGGGTACGAGCAGTACTTC.

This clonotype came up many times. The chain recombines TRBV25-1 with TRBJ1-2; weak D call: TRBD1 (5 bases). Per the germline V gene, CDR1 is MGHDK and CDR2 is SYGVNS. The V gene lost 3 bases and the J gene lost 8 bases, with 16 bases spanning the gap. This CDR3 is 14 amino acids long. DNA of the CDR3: TGTGCCAGCAGTGACGCCGGGACGGCGAAGGGCTACACCTTC. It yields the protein CASSDAGTAKGYTF.

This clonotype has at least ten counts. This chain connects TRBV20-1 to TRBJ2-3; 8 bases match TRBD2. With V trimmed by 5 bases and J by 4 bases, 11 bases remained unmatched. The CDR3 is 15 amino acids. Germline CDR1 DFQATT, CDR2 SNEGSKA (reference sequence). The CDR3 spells CSAFSDPGGADTQYF. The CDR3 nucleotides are TGCAGTGCTTTCTCGGACCCGGGGGGGGCAGATACGCAGTATTTT.

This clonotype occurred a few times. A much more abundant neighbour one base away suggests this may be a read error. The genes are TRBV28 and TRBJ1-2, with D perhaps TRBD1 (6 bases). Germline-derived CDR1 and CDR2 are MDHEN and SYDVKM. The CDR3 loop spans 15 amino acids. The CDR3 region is CARSFLGQTNYGYTF. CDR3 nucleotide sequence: TGTGCCAGAAGTTTCCTTGGACAGACTAACTATGGCTACACCTTC.

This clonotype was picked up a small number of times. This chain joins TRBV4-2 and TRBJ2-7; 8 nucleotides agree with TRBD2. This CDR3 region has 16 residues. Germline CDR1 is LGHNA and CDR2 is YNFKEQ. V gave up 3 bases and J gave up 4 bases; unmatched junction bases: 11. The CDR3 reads CASSQTPGLGQYEQYF. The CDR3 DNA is TGTGCCAGCAGCCAGACTCCGGGACTAGGGCAATACGAGCAGTACTTC.

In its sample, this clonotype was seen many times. The chain's CDR3 is CASSFRDSYEQYF. CDR3 nucleotides: TGTGCCAGCAGTTTCCGAGACAGCTACGAGCAGTACTTC. The J gene is TRBJ2-7, the V gene TRBV28; TRBD1 might be the D (5 bases). The CDR3 sequence is 13 residues long. The V and J ends lost 3 bases and 3 bases respectively, with 9 bases between them. CDR1 is MDHEN, CDR2 SYDVKM, per germline. The full variable domain, completed using reference TRBV28 and TRBJ2-7, is DVKVTQSSRYLVKRTGEKVFLECVQDMDHENMFWYRQDPGLGLRLIYFSYDVKMKEKGDIPEGYSVSREKKERFSLILESASTNQTSMYLCASSFRDSYEQYFGPGTRLTVT.

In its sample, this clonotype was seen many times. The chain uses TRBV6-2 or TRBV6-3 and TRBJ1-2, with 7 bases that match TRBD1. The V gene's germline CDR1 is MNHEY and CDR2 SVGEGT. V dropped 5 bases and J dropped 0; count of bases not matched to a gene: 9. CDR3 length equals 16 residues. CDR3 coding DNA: TGTGCCAGCAGTAACAGGGGTCTGACAGCTAACTATGGCTACACCTTC. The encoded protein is CASSNRGLTANYGYTF.

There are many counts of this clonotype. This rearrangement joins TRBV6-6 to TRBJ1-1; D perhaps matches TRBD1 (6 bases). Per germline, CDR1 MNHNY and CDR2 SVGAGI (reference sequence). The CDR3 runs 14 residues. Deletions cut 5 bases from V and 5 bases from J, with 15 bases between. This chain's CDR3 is CASSLTNRVTEAFF. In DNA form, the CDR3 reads TGTGCCAGCAGTCTTACTAACAGGGTAACTGAAGCTTTCTTT.

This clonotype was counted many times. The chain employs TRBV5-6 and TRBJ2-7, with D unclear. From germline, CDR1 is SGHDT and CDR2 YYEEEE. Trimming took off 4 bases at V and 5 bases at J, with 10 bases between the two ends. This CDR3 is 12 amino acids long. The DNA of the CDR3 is TGTGCCAGCAGCCCTCGGAAAAACGAGCAGTACTTC. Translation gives CASSPRKNEQYF. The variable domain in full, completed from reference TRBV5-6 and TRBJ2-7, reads DAGVTQSPTHLIKTRGQQVTLRCSPKSGHDTVSWYQQALGQGPQFIFQYYEEEERQRGNFPDRFSGHQFPNYSSELNVNALLLGDSALYLCASSPRKNEQYFGPGTRLTVT.

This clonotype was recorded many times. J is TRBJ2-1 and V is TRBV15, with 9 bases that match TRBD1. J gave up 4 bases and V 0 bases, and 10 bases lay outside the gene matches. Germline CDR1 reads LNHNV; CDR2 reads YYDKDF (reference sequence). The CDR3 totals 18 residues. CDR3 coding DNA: TGTGCCACCAGCAGAGACACTGGGGGGACAGGGCCTTACAATGAGCAGTTCTTC. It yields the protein CATSRDTGGTGPYNEQFF.